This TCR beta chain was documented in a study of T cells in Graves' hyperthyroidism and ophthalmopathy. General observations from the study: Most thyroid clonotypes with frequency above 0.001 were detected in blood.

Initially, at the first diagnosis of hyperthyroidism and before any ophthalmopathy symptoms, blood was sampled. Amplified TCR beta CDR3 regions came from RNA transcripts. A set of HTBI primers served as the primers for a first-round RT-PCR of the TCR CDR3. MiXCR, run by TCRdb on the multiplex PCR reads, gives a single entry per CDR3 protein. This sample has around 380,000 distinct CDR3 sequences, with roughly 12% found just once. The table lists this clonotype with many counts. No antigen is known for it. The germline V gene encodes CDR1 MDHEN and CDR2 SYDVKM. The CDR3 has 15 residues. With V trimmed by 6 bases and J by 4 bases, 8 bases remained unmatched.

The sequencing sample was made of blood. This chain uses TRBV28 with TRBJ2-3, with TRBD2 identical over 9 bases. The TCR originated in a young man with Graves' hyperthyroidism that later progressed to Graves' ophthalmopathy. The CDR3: CASREGGGAPDTQYF. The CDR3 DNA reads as TGTGCCAGCAGAGAGGGCGGGGGGGCCCCAGATACGCAGTATTTT.